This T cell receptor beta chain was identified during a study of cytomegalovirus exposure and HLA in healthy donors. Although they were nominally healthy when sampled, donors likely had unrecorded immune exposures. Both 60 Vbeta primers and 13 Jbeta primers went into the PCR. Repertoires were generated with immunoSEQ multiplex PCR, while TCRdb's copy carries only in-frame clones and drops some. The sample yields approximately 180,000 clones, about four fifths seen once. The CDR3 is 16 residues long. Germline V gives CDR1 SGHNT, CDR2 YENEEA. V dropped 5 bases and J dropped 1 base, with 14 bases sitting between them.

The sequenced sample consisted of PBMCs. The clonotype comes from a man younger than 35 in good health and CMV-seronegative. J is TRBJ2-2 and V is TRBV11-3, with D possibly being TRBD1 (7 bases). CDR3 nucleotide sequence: TGTGCCAGCAGCCCCTGGAGGGGGCAGAACACCGGGGAGCTGTTTTTT. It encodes CASSPWRGQNTGELFF.